The clone carrying this TCR beta chain was found a few times. Its antigen is still unknown. The source of the sample is a study of spatial heterogeneity in lung cancer. Study outcomes and limitations: Mutation counts in tumors were tracked by counts of expanded intratumoral alpha and beta TCRs. Nonsynonymous mutations, ubiquitous and regional, were tracked respectively by counts of ubiquitous and regional expanded TCRs. Coverage of tumor T cells was estimated at roughly 7% for alpha chains and roughly 12% for beta chains.

The presence of a unique molecular identifier marked each TCR cDNA molecule. TCRdb re-called the 5' RACE reads with MiXCR, one entry per CDR3 protein. The sample holds about 100,000 distinct CDR3 sequences; approximately 4% are singletons and the top ten take roughly 20%. The time point was: sample taken at primary tumor resection. Whole RNA was taken from tumor, nontumor lung or frozen PBMC; it was then sequenced unsorted. This CDR3 comprises 17 residues. Trimming left V 0 bases short and J 7 bases short, with 21 bases between. Germline V CDR1 and CDR2: LGHDT, YNNKEL (reference sequence). This material consisted of lung tumor tissue, taken at surgery. The genes are TRBV3-1 and TRBJ2-5, with D possibly TRBD2 on 5 matching bases. This clonotype was obtained from a male donor with early-stage non-small cell lung cancer. For the CDR3, the DNA is TGTGCCAGCAGCCAAGAGGAGGTCAGAGTAAATTACGGGACCCAGTACTTC. Translating it yields CASSQEEVRVNYGTQYF.